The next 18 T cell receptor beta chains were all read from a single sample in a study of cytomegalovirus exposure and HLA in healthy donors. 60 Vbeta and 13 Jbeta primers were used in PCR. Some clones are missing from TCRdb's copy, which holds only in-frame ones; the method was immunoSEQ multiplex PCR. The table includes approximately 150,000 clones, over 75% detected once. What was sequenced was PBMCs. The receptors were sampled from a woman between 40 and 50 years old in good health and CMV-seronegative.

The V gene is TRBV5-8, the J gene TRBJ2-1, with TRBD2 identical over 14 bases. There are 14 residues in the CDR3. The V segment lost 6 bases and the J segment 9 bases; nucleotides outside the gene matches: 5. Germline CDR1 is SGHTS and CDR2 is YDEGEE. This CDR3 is CASTGLAGEIEQFF. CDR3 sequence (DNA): TGTGCCAGCACGGGACTAGCGGGAGAGATTGAGCAGTTCTTC.

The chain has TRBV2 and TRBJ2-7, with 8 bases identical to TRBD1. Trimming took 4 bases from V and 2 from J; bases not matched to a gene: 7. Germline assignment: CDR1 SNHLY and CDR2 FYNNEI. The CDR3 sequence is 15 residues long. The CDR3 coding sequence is TGTGCCAGCAGTGCTGACAGGGGTAGAACCTACGAGCAGTACTTC. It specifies CASSADRGRTYEQYF.

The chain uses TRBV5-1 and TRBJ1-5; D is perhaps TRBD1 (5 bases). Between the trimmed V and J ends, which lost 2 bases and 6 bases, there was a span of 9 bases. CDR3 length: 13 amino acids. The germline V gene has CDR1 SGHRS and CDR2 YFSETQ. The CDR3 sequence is CASSFGGGQPQHF. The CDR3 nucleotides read TGCGCCAGCAGCTTTGGGGGGGGTCAGCCCCAGCATTTT.

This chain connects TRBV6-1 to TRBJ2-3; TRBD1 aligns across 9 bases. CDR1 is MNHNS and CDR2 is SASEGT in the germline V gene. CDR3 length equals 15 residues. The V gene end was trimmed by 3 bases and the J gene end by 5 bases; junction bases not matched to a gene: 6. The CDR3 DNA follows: TGTGCCAGCAGTGAGGCTTACAGGGGGCTAGATACGCAGTATTTT. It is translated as CASSEAYRGLDTQYF.

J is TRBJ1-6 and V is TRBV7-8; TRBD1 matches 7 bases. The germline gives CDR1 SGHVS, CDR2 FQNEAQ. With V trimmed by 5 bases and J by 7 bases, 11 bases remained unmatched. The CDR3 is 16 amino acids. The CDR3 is CASSPRQGELNSPLHF. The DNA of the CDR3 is TGTGCCAGCAGCCCAAGACAGGGCGAGCTGAATTCACCCCTCCACTTT.

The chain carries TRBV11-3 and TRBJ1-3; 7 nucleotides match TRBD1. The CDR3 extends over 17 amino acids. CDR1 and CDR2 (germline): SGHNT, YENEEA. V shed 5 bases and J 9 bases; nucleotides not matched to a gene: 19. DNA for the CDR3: TGTGCCAGCAGCCCACGACAGGGAAAGGCCCCCGATCCCACCATATATTTT. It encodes CASSPRQGKAPDPTIYF.

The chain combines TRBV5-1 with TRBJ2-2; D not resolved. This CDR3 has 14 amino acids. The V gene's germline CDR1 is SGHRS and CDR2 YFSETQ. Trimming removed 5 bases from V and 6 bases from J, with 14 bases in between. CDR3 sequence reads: CASRPPAEAGELFF. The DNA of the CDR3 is TGCGCCAGCAGGCCCCCCGCAGAGGCCGGGGAGCTGTTTTTT.

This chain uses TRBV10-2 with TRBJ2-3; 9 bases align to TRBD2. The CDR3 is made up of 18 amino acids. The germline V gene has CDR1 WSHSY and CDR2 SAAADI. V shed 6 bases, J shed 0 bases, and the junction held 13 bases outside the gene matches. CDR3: CASSAKPPGTSSTDTQYF. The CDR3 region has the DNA TGCGCCAGCAGCGCGAAGCCCCCCGGGACTAGCAGCACAGATACGCAGTATTTT.

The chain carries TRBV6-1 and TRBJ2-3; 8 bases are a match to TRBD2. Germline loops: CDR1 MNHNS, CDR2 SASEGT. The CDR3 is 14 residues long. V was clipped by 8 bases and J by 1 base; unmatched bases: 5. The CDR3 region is CASLSGTGTDTQYF. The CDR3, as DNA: TGTGCCAGCCTTAGCGGGACGGGCACAGATACGCAGTATTTT.

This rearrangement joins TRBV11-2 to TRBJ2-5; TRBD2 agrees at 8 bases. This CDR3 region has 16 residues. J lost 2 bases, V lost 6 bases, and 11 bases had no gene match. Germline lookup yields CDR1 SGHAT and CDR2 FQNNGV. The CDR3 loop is CASRPIGGVGQETQYF. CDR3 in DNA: TGTGCCAGCAGACCTATCGGGGGGGTCGGGCAAGAGACCCAGTACTTC.

CDR3 amino acids: CASSQDRVGGSPLHF. Here the CDR3 DNA reads TGTGCCAGCAGCCAAGACAGGGTAGGCGGTTCACCCCTCCACTTT. The rearrangement uses TRBV11-2 and TRBJ1-6; 7 bases align to TRBD1. V shed 5 bases, J shed 9 bases, and the junction held 10 bases outside the gene matches. Germline values: CDR1 SGHAT, CDR2 FQNNGV. The CDR3 consists of 15 residues.

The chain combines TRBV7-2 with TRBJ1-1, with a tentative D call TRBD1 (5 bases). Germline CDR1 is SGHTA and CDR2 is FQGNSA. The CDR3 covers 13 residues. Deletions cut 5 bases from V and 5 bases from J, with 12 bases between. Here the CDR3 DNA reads TGTGCCAGCAGCCCCAAGACAGCTACTGAAGCTTTCTTT. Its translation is CASSPKTATEAFF.

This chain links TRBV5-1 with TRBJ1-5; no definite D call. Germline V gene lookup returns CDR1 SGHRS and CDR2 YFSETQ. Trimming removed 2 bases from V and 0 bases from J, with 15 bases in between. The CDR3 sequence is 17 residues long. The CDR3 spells CASSLNPTVYSNQPQHF. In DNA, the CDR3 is TGCGCCAGCAGCTTAAACCCCACAGTCTATAGCAATCAGCCCCAGCATTTT.

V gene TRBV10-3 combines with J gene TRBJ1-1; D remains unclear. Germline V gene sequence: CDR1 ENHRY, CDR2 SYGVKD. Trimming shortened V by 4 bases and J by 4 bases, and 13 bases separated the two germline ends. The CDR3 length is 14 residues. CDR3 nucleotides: TGTGCCATCAGTGGGAGGTGGGGTGGCACTGAAGCTTTCTTT. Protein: CAISGRWGGTEAFF.

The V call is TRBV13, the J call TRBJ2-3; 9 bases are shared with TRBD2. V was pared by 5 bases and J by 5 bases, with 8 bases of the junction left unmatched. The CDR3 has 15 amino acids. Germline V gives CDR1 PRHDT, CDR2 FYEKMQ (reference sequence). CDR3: CASSPPAGGGDTQYF. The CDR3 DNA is TGTGCCAGCAGCCCCCCAGCGGGAGGTGGAGATACGCAGTATTTT. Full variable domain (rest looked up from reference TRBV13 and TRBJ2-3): AAGVIQSPRHLIKEKRETATLKCYPIPRHDTVYWYQQGPGQDPQFLISFYEKMQSDKGSIPDRFSAQQFSDYHSELNMSSLELGDSALYFCASSPPAGGGDTQYFGPGTRLTVL.

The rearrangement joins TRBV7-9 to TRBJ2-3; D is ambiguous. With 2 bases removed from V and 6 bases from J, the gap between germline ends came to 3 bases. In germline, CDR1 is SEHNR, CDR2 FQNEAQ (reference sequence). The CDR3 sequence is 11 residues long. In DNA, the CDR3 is TGTGCCAGCAGCTTACAGGATACGCAGTATTTT. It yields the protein CASSLQDTQYF. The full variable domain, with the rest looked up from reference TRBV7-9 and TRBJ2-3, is DTGVSQNPRHKITKRGQNVTFRCDPISEHNRLYWYRQTLGQGPEFLTYFQNEAQLEKSRLLSDRFSAERPKGSFSTLEIQRTEQGDSAMYLCASSLQDTQYFGPGTRLTVL.

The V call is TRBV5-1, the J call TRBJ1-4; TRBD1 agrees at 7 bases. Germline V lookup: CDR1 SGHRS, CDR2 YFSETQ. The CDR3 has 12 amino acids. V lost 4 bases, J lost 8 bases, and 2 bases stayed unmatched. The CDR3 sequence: CASSIGGEKLFF. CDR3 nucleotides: TGCGCCAGCAGCATAGGGGGCGAAAAACTGTTTTTT.

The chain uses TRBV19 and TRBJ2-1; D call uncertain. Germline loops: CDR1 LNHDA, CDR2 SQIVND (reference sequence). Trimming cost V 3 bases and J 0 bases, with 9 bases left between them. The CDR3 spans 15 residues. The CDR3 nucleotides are TGTGCCAGTAGTATCTCGGCTAGCTCCTACAATGAGCAGTTCTTC. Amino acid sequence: CASSISASSYNEQFF.